This T cell receptor (beta chain) was identified in a study of beta chain features in type 1 diabetes (dated by TCRdb to the late 2010s). Regarding the study in general: No differences in mean age, gender distribution, total cell number or subset yield were found between patients and healthy donors. A total of roughly 100 million sorted cells were examined across all samples, and a strong correlation was observed between cell number per subset and RNA yield. The study compared the TCRB repertoires of sorted circulating CD4+ T cell subsets in recently diagnosed type 1 diabetes patients with those in matched healthy donors. Naive and central memory subsets were obtained from all 30 or so donors, but regulatory and stem cell-like memory subsets were isolated from only 8 patients and roughly eight healthy donors. Overall study results and their limits: Naive, central memory and regulatory TCRB repertoires appeared more similar among patients than among healthy donors. Shorter templates might have been favored by PCR, but patient and control samples were amplified and corrected together, so both groups would have been affected equally by any skew. HLA sub-analyses involved small numbers of individuals, so any influence of HLA type on TCRB rearrangement remained unresolved. Sequencing cDNA rather than genomic DNA could over-represent highly expressing activated cells, although activation and CD3 levels did not differ between groups. Patients with type 1 diabetes made fewer insertions and deleted more nucleotides at VDJ recombination sites, implying thymic rearrangement abnormalities. Type 1 diabetes patients showed a moderate but significant shortening of TCRB CDR3 length in all four CD4+ subsets.

A word on this clone: It lacks a known antigen. No base qualities exist here, and no much larger clone lies one base off it.

From each donor, a single peripheral blood sample of around 120 mL on average was drawn into heparinised tubes. Naive, central memory, regulatory and stem cell-like memory CD4+ T cells were sorted on a BD FACSAria II using a panel including CD45RO, CCR7, CD25, CD127, CD95 and CD27. A purity above 98% was achieved for all sorted populations. PBMCs were separated immediately by Lymphoprep density gradient centrifugation and were stained directly, without being cultured. So that batch effects would be minimized, each experiment stained and sorted samples in pairs, pairing one healthy donor with one patient. The High Capacity cDNA Reverse Transcription Kit was used to reverse transcribe all of the isolated RNA, meaning that expressed TCRB transcripts were what got sequenced. Naive, central memory and regulatory T cell samples underwent deep immunoSEQ sequencing, averaging about 3.5 million total reads per sample. Sorted cells were lysed in RLT buffer, and RNA was extracted using DNase-treated RNeasy Micro or Mini kits according to cell number. Each cell subset was processed separately to prevent cross-contamination, with patient and healthy donor samples processed together. TCRB sequences were amplified from cDNA with the immunoSEQ multiplex PCR, producing 87-bp fragments spanning the CDR3 region. The amplicons were sequenced using the Illumina HiSeq platform. Per the original workflow: Synthetic template baselines were used to correct PCR bias computationally, reads within Hamming distance 2 were collapsed, and singletons that could not be merged were discarded. Reads were aligned against IMGT so that V, D and J genes, CDR3 length and insertions or deletions at six rearrangement sites could be assigned. Within each subset, clonotype counts were normalized to the number of sorted cells before true diversity and Gini coefficients were calculated with the tcR R package. The overlap coefficient, calculated on TCRB nucleotide sequences, was used to measure repertoire sharing. TCRdb took this table from immuneACCESS and kept in-frame rearrangements with V and J called. Such tables lack part of the clones; where checked against another copy, unresolved V genes explain under half of the gap, and the rest is unexplained. V, J and clone size reflect that table, while D and trimming were determined from the DNA. This sample holds some 27,000 clones; approximately 64% were observed only once. The ten top clones hold roughly 2.4% of the sample.

As encoded in the germline V gene, CDR1 is SGHRS while CDR2 is YFSETQ. The CDR3, from cysteine to phenylalanine, totals 15 residues. Just the 45-base CDR3 DNA is kept, in frame starting at base 1. The germline V end is reduced by 4 bases and the J end by 3 bases; junction bases left unmatched: 3. The receptor comes from a woman under 40 with type 1 diabetes. The chain is made from TRBV5-1 and TRBJ2-1, with TRBD1 identical over 11 junction bases. Sequenced material: Tregs from blood. The meaning of the sample's cell subset or site label: regulatory CD4+ T cells. The CDR3 region: CASSRGTGGYNEQFF. The sequenced DNA: TGCGCCAGCAGCCGGGGGACAGGGGGCTACAATGAGCAGTTCTTC.